These 31 T cell receptor beta chains were all obtained from the same sample, sequenced in a study of T-cell reconstitution after alpha-beta-depleted transplantation in children. During its preparation, the TCRbeta library received unique molecular identifiers. MiXCR, applied by TCRdb to the PCR reads, yields one record per CDR3 protein. The sample lists tens of thousands of distinct CDR3 sequences; under 6.5% were seen once. This material consisted of PBMCs, mostly from graft donor cells, taken 60 days after TCRalphabeta/CD19-depleted stem cell transplant. The source of these receptors is a female patient under 10 years old who had a stem cell transplant for aplastic anemia, so the T cells may come from the graft donor.

In its sample, this clonotype was seen a few times. The rearrangement uses TRBV7-9 and TRBJ2-5; D is tentatively TRBD1 or TRBD2 (5 bases each). V lost 6 bases and J 3 bases, leaving 8 bases between the germline ends. This CDR3 comprises 12 residues. Germline CDR1 reads SEHNR; CDR2 reads FQNEAQ (reference sequence). The CDR3 region has the DNA TGTGCCAGCAGGGGACCTGAAGAGACCCAGTACTTC. Translation gives CASRGPEETQYF.

This clonotype was detected many times. The chain carries TRBV6-6 and TRBJ1-5; D is perhaps TRBD1 (5 bases). The CDR3 contains 16 residues. Between the trimmed V and J ends, which lost 2 bases and 5 bases, there was a span of 16 bases. Germline V CDR1 and CDR2: MNHNY, SVGAGI (reference sequence). CDR3: CASSYRAKGKDQPQHF. CDR3 bases: TGTGCCAGCAGTTACCGGGCTAAGGGGAAGGATCAGCCCCAGCATTTT.

This clonotype showed up many times. The rearrangement uses TRBV7-9 and TRBJ1-1; D might be TRBD1 (5 bases). Per the germline V gene, CDR1 is SEHNR and CDR2 is FQNEAQ (reference sequence). V lost 2 bases, J lost 9 bases, and 13 bases lay in between. This CDR3 has 13 amino acids. The CDR3 DNA reads as TGTGCCAGCAGCTTATGGGGGGAGGATAAAGCTTTCTTT. Translated: CASSLWGEDKAFF.

The sample holds many counts of this clonotype. The chain joins TRBV28 to TRBJ2-7; D tentatively fits TRBD1 or TRBD2 (5 bases each). The CDR3 spans 14 residues. The V end lost 5 bases, the J end lost 2 bases, and 13 bases lay between the germline ends. The germline CDR1 and CDR2 sequences are MDHEN and SYDVKM. In nucleotides, the CDR3 is TGTGCCAGCAGTCCCGGGACGGCCCCCTACGAGCAGTACGTC. Its protein is CASSPGTAPYEQYV.

This clonotype was detected many times. The V gene is TRBV20-1, the J gene TRBJ2-5; no definite D call. CDR3 length equals 13 residues. The germline V gene encodes CDR1 DFQATT and CDR2 SNEGSKA (reference sequence). V lost 0 bases, J lost 7 bases, and 12 bases lay in between. The CDR3 DNA follows: TGCAGTGCTAGAGACGACTTAGGTTGGACCCAGTACTTC. This translates into CSARDDLGWTQYF.

This clonotype was seen at least ten times. The genes are TRBV3-1 and TRBJ2-1; the D is unclear. Germline CDR1 LGHDT, CDR2 YNNKEL (reference sequence). The CDR3 consists of 12 residues. Trimming shortened V by 2 bases and J by 8 bases, and 7 bases separated the two germline ends. DNA of the CDR3: TGTGCCAGCAGCCAAAATCGGGATGAGCAGTTCTTC. The encoded protein is CASSQNRDEQFF.

This clonotype was picked up many times. The chain combines TRBV9 with TRBJ2-1; D not resolved. Looked up from germline, CDR1 is SGDLS and CDR2 is YYNGEE. This CDR3 contains 13 residues. The V gene lost 2 bases and the J gene lost 10 bases, with 13 bases spanning the gap. CDR3 in DNA: TGTGCCAGCAGCGTCAACCCTCTACAAGAGCAGTTCTTC. Translated, it gives CASSVNPLQEQFF.

At least ten counts were recorded for this clonotype. CDR3 amino acids: CASSVVASGSTGELFF. Here the CDR3 DNA reads TGTGCCAGCAGCGTAGTCGCTAGCGGGAGCACCGGGGAGCTGTTTTTT. The chain joins TRBV9 to TRBJ2-2; 10 bases match TRBD2. This CDR3 spans 16 amino acids. Trimming cost V 0 bases and J 4 bases; bases outside gene matches: 3. Germline assignment: CDR1 SGDLS and CDR2 YYNGEE. The variable domain in full, completed from reference TRBV9 and TRBJ2-2, reads DSGVTQTPKHLITATGQRVTLRCSPRSGDLSVYWYQQSLDQGLQFLIQYYNGEERAKGNILERFSAQQFPDLHSELNLSSLELGDSALYFCASSVVASGSTGELFFGEGSRLTVL.

Many counts were recorded for this clonotype. V usage is TRBV6-5 and J usage is TRBJ2-3; possible D gene TRBD2, 6 bases. V lost 5 bases, J lost 1 base, and 10 bases lay in between. Germline CDR1 MNHEY, CDR2 SVGAGI. This CDR3 comprises 14 residues. The CDR3 is CASSTGLRTDTQYF. The CDR3 DNA sequence: TGTGCCAGCAGTACGGGACTCCGCACAGATACGCAGTATTTT.

This clonotype was observed at least ten times. The chain links TRBV7-2 to TRBJ2-7; no clear D. This CDR3 is built from 13 residues. V lost 5 bases and J 2 bases, leaving 10 bases between the germline ends. CDR1 is SGHTA and CDR2 is FQGNSA in the germline V gene. The CDR3 region has the DNA TGTGCCAGCAGCCCCCAACCAACCTACGAGCAGTACTTC. Encoded protein: CASSPQPTYEQYF.

This clonotype was detected many times. The genes are TRBV4-2 and TRBJ2-1; D remains unclear. Germline V CDR1 and CDR2: LGHNA, YNFKEQ. The CDR3 is 13 residues long. V was clipped by 1 base and J by 6 bases, with 7 bases between them. Here the CDR3 DNA reads TGTGCCAGCAGCCAAGCGGTAGCCAATGAGCAGTTCTTC. Translated, it gives CASSQAVANEQFF.

The table lists this clonotype with a few counts. The chain is built from TRBV5-1 and TRBJ2-1; 9 bases agree with TRBD2. Unmatched junction bases numbered 1, after V lost 0 bases and J lost 3 bases. Germline V gives CDR1 SGHRS, CDR2 YFSETQ. This CDR3 is built from 15 residues. CDR3 nucleotides: TGCGCCAGCAGCTTGGTAGCGGGGGTCTACAATGAGCAGTTCTTC. The encoded protein is CASSLVAGVYNEQFF.

The chain employs TRBV5-8 and TRBJ2-3; TRBD2 matches 11 bases. The J segment lost 11 bases and the V segment lost 5 bases, leaving 4 bases of the junction unmatched. Germline CDR1 reads SGHTS; CDR2 reads YDEGEE. CDR3 length: 12 residues. The CDR3 here is CASRLAGVWQYF. CDR3 nucleotides: TGTGCCAGCAGACTAGCGGGAGTCTGGCAGTATTTT.

This CDR3 reads CASSPDRGRNQPQHF. DNA for the CDR3: TGTGCCAGCAGCCCGGACAGGGGAAGAAATCAGCCCCAGCATTTT. The gene calls are TRBV6-1 and TRBJ1-5; 9 bases are shared with TRBD1. The CDR3 covers 15 residues. V lost 6 bases and J lost 4; bases outside the gene matches: 7. Germline V lookup: CDR1 MNHNS, CDR2 SASEGT.

This clonotype was detected only a few times. The chain uses TRBV6-1 and TRBJ1-5, with D tentatively TRBD1 (5 bases). Germline assignment: CDR1 MNHNS and CDR2 SASEGT. CDR3 length: 16 amino acids. V was clipped by 3 bases and J by 3 bases, with 15 bases between them. Here the CDR3 DNA reads TGTGCCAGCAGTGAGGCAGGGTCAAATCCCAATCAGCCCCAGCATTTT. Its protein is CASSEAGSNPNQPQHF.

This clonotype was seen a handful of times. The chain uses TRBV3-1 and TRBJ1-2, with D hard to call. V shed 4 bases and J shed 8 bases, with 11 bases lying between them. The CDR3 loop spans 12 amino acids. CDR1 is LGHDT, CDR2 YNNKEL, per germline (reference sequence). The CDR3: CASSRLTHGYTF. CDR3 DNA sequence: TGTGCCAGCAGCCGTCTCACACACGGCTACACCTTC.

At least ten counts were recorded for this clonotype. V and J are TRBV5-1 and TRBJ2-1; D unclear. The V gene lost 4 bases and the J gene lost 0 bases, with 8 bases spanning the gap. CDR1 is SGHRS, CDR2 YFSETQ, per germline. This CDR3 has 14 amino acids. CDR3 residues: CASSPRTSYNEQFF. CDR3 sequence (DNA): TGCGCCAGCAGCCCTCGGACCTCCTACAATGAGCAGTTCTTC.

This clonotype was observed a few times. The chain links TRBV11-2 to TRBJ2-3; D call uncertain. V dropped 3 bases and J dropped 0 bases, with 16 bases sitting between them. The CDR3 has 17 residues. Germline V gene sequence: CDR1 SGHAT, CDR2 FQNNGV. CDR3 DNA: TGTGCCAGCAGCTTTTCCGCCGGAAGGGCTAGCACAGATACGCAGTATTTT. It yields the protein CASSFSAGRASTDTQYF.

This clonotype was seen ten or more times. The chain is built from TRBV7-8 and TRBJ1-1; D is unresolved. Trimming pared 3 bases from V and 1 base from J, leaving 6 bases between. Germline assignment: CDR1 SGHVS and CDR2 FQNEAQ. CDR3 length: 13 residues. The CDR3 nucleotides read TGTGCCAGCAGCTTCGAGAGGAACACTGAAGCTTTCTTT. As protein: CASSFERNTEAFF.

This clonotype occurred many times. The V call is TRBV20-1, the J call TRBJ2-3; D possibly corresponds to TRBD2 (6 bases). Germline V gene sequence: CDR1 DFQATT, CDR2 SNEGSKA (reference sequence). The CDR3 covers 11 residues. With 7 bases removed from V and 4 bases from J, the gap between germline ends came to 9 bases. This CDR3 is CSEGLPDTQYF. The CDR3, as DNA: TGCAGTGAGGGACTCCCAGATACGCAGTATTTT.

This clonotype was seen ten or more times. This chain connects TRBV7-6 to TRBJ2-1; 10 bases are a match to TRBD2. This CDR3 has 15 amino acids. Germline loops: CDR1 SGHVS, CDR2 FNYEAQ. V dropped 2 bases and J dropped 3; count of bases not matched to a gene: 1. CDR3 in DNA: TGTGCCAGCAGCTTAAGCGGGGGGGTCTACAATGAGCAGTTCTTC. Translating gives CASSLSGGVYNEQFF.

This clonotype was seen many times. The rearrangement links TRBV5-1 to TRBJ2-2, with TRBD2 matching 9 bases. The V and J ends lost 0 bases and 3 bases, in that order; junction bases with no gene match: 0. Germline CDR1 SGHRS, CDR2 YFSETQ. The CDR3 is 15 amino acids. CDR3: CASSLGLADTGELFF. The CDR3, as DNA: TGCGCCAGCAGCTTGGGACTAGCGGACACCGGGGAGCTGTTTTTT.

This clonotype occurred a few times. The DNA for the CDR3 is TGTGCCAGCAGGGGGCAGGAGTTCCCCGGCTACACCTTC. Translated: CASRGQEFPGYTF. This chain connects TRBV6-5 to TRBJ1-2; perhaps TRBD1 as D (5 bases). Between the trimmed V and J ends, which lost 6 bases and 8 bases, there was a span of 16 bases. The CDR3 has 13 residues. Germline V gives CDR1 MNHEY, CDR2 SVGAGI.

This clonotype showed up many times. The chain combines TRBV7-3 with TRBJ2-3; D is possibly TRBD1 or TRBD2 (6 bases each). CDR1 and CDR2 (germline): SGHTA, FQGTGA. V was clipped by 6 bases and J by 0 bases, with 13 bases between them. CDR3 length: 15 amino acids. The CDR3 protein is CASSSTGTSTDTQYF. In nucleotides, the CDR3 is TGTGCCAGCAGTTCCACAGGGACTAGCACAGATACGCAGTATTTT.

This clonotype showed up many times. CDR3 in amino acids: CASSFGQDYEQYF. The CDR3 bases are TGTGCCAGCAGCTTCGGACAGGACTACGAGCAGTACTTC. The chain uses TRBV13 and TRBJ2-7; 7 bases fit TRBD1. The V and J ends lost 3 bases and 3 bases, in that order; junction bases with no gene match: 2. The CDR3 sequence is 13 residues long. Germline V CDR1 and CDR2: PRHDT, FYEKMQ (reference sequence).

In its sample, this clonotype was seen many times. The CDR3 loop reads CASSLKSWTSGRARQYF. CDR3 in DNA: TGTGCCAGCAGCCTAAAGTCCTGGACTAGCGGGAGGGCCCGGCAGTACTTC. The chain recombines TRBV28 with TRBJ2-7, with TRBD2 matching over 15 bases. The CDR3 loop spans 17 amino acids. Germline loops: CDR1 MDHEN, CDR2 SYDVKM. Trimming removed 6 bases from V and 9 bases from J; junction bases left unmatched: 15. Drawing the rest from reference TRBV28 and TRBJ2-7, the complete variable domain is DVKVTQSSRYLVKRTGEKVFLECVQDMDHENMFWYRQDPGLGLRLIYFSYDVKMKEKGDIPEGYSVSREKKERFSLILESASTNQTSMYLCASSLKSWTSGRARQYFGPGTRLTVT.

This clonotype was recorded at least ten times. The chain employs TRBV2 and TRBJ2-2, with unresolved D. Germline V gene lookup returns CDR1 SNHLY and CDR2 FYNNEI. Trimming removed 8 bases from V and 4 bases from J, with 5 bases in between. The CDR3 sequence is 11 residues long. CDR3 bases: TGTGCCAGCTCGGGCACCGGGGAGCTGTTTTTT. This codes for CASSGTGELFF.

This clonotype was counted many times. The rearrangement uses TRBV6-5 and TRBJ1-2, with 7 bases that match TRBD1. The J segment lost 7 bases and the V segment lost 5 bases, leaving 4 bases of the junction unmatched. Germline CDR1 MNHEY, CDR2 SVGAGI. The CDR3 is 12 residues long. The CDR3 DNA reads as TGTGCCAGCAGTAATCCAGGGGGTGGCTACACCTTC. It translates to CASSNPGGGYTF.

This clonotype was counted many times. The genes are TRBV7-9 and TRBJ2-7; a weak D match, TRBD1 (5 bases). Trimming took off 8 bases at V and 0 bases at J, with 11 bases between the two ends. Per germline, CDR1 SEHNR and CDR2 FQNEAQ (reference sequence). This CDR3 has 13 amino acids. In DNA, the CDR3 is TGTGCCAGCGCTCGGACAACCTCCTACGAGCAGTACTTC. As protein: CASARTTSYEQYF.

This clonotype was detected many times. V gene TRBV10-3 combines with J gene TRBJ2-1; tentative D call: TRBD1 (6 bases). V shed 6 bases and J shed 0 bases, with 12 bases lying between them. The length of the CDR3 is 15 residues. The germline CDR1 and CDR2 sequences are ENHRY and SYGVKD. The CDR3 reads CAIRAGTPSYNEQFF. The DNA for the CDR3 is TGTGCCATCAGGGCCGGGACACCCTCCTACAATGAGCAGTTCTTC.

This clonotype has at least ten counts. The V call is TRBV18, the J call TRBJ2-3; weak D call: TRBD1 (6 bases). There are 14 residues in the CDR3. The V end lost 2 bases, the J end lost 4 bases, and 10 bases lay between the germline ends. In germline, CDR1 is KGHSH, CDR2 LQKENI. In nucleotides, the CDR3 is TGTGCCAGCTCACCAATCAAGGGGGCAGATACGCAGTATTTT. Translating it yields CASSPIKGADTQYF.